This section outlines one T cell receptor (beta chain) sequence together with its context. This clone appeared a few times. Its antigen is currently not known. The record has no base qualities; no much larger clone is one base away. V is trimmed back by 2 bases and J by 6 bases, and the junction contains 10 bases that no gene match accounts for. From the cysteine up to the phenylalanine, the CDR3 has a length of 15 residues. Solely the CDR3 DNA is kept, with 45 bases framed from the first base. The germline V gene specifies SGHRS as CDR1 and YFSETQ as CDR2. The data originate from a study of blood T cell repertoires in COVID-19 (dated by TCRdb to the early 2020s). Looking at the study overall: Collaborator samples came from the United States, Italy and Spain and covered acute and convalescent phases of COVID-19. Nearly every sample came with metadata listing a de-identified subject ID, COVID-19 status, age in years and sex. The material from the prospective study consisted of cDNA or gDNA derived from T cells, B-cell-depleted T cells, or PBMCs. A freely available public database, intended as a resource for researchers studying the immune response to SARS-CoV-2, is where the repertoires were released. Samples were obtained from the ongoing ImmuneRACE study (first 160 participants) and from 1,000 to 1,500 subjects provided by 6 global collaborators. Deeply sampled blood TCRbeta repertoires from subjects exposed to, actively infected with, or recovered from COVID-19 were included in the dataset. Where available, HLA class I and class II types were obtained from metadata supplied by the sample provider rather than from assay-based typing.

At one collaborating source in Seattle, patients were enrolled during active infection and were followed longitudinally through the course of disease. The collaborating institutions used their own protocols to collect whole blood in K2EDTA tubes. For TCRbeta analysis, collaborators shipped samples as frozen whole blood, isolated PBMCs, or DNA extracted from either of those sample types. TCRbeta CDR3 regions were amplified from genomic DNA using the immunoSEQ Assay, a bias-controlled multiplex PCR. The authors processed their data as follows. Nucleated cell counts per sample were estimated from amplification of reference gene primers within the assay. Sequence reads were collapsed and filtered to measure the absolute abundance of every unique TCRbeta CDR3 rearrangement. For each sample, productive Simpson clonality was calculated by taking the square root of Simpson's diversity index across productive rearrangements. TCRdb stores this immuneACCESS table with in-frame sequences only. Part of the clones is absent; in the studies checked, under half of the shortfall reflects unresolved V genes, and no reason is known for the rest. That table supplies the V and J calls and clone size; D and trimming were determined from the DNA. Across this sample there are some 73,000 clones, with 75% to 85% seen only once. Around 9.6% of the sample is in the top ten clones.

Findings and caveats that apply to the study as a whole: The amount of clinical and demographic metadata varied by source and participant and was provided uncurated.

The specimen sequenced was peripheral blood. This receptor was identified in a man aged 50 to 60 with COVID-19, enrolled during active disease. The chain is assembled from TRBV5-1 and TRBJ1-2, with 7 central nucleotides matching TRBD1. The CDR3 region: CASSLGIQGKDGYTF. The DNA is TGCGCCAGCAGCTTAGGGATACAGGGGAAGGATGGCTACACCTTC.